Listed below are T cell receptor beta chains from one sample, sequenced in a study of CD8 T cells in Susac syndrome. TCRdb reprocessed the immunoSEQ multiplex PCR reads with MiXCR, giving one entry per CDR3 protein. The sample gives around 200,000 distinct CDR3 sequences, approximately 90% of which show up once; about 0.12% is in the top ten. The sample was CD8+ T cells from PBMCs. These receptors were obtained from a human donor with multiple sclerosis. CDR3s include the opening cysteine and the closing phenylalanine or tryptophan. The D gene is left open where the match is weak. Only some rows state a clone size, as once, few, many or a class for expanded clones.

J gene,V gene,D gene,clone size,CDR3 DNA,CDR3 protein
TRBJ2-7,TRBV12-5,-,-,TGTGCTAGTGGTATCTTGGGATCGTACGAGCAGTACTTC,CASGILGSYEQYF
TRBJ2-3,TRBV5-1,TRBD1,-,TGCGCCAGCAGGACGACAGGGTTTCGCACAGATACGCAGTATTTT,CASRTTGFRTDTQYF
TRBJ2-7,TRBV29-1,-,few,TGCAGCGTTCGAGGCACAAGCTCCTACGAGCAGTACTTC,CSVRGTSSYEQYF
TRBJ2-3,TRBV6-2/TRBV6-3,-,-,TGTGCCAGCAGTTACGCAGGGGCAGATACGCAGTATTTT,CASSYAGADTQYF
TRBJ2-5,TRBV9,TRBD1,-,TGTGCCAGCAGCGTAGGGACAGGGTGGGAGACCCAGTACTTC,CASSVGTGWETQYF
TRBJ2-1,TRBV20-1,TRBD2,-,TGCAGTGCTAGGGACCTAGCGGCCTACAATGAGCAGTTCTTC,CSARDLAAYNEQFF
TRBJ2-1,TRBV7-2,TRBD2,-,TGTGCCAGCAGCTGGGTAGCGGGGGAAACCTACAATGAGCAGTTCTTC,CASSWVAGETYNEQFF
TRBJ1-3,TRBV20-1,-,-,TGCAGTGCTAGACCGGTGGTCGGAAACACCATATATTTT,CSARPVVGNTIYF
TRBJ2-3,TRBV7-3,-,-,TGTGCCAGCAGCTTAACTGGGGGACAGCAGTATTTT,CASSLTGGQQYF
TRBJ2-2,TRBV27,TRBD2,-,TGTGCCAGCAGTCTTTGGACTAGCGGGGAACGGGCCGGGGAGCTGTTTTTT,CASSLWTSGERAGELFF
TRBJ2-3,TRBV7-9,-,-,TGTGCCAGCAGCTCCGGAACCACAGATACGCAGTATTTT,CASSSGTTDTQYF
TRBJ2-7,TRBV29-1,TRBD2,-,TGCAGCGTTGAAACTAGCGGGAGCTACGAGCAGTACTTC,CSVETSGSYEQYF
TRBJ2-1,TRBV19,TRBD2,-,TGTGCCAGTAGTTGGTCCCTAGCGGGATGGGATGAGCAGTTCTTC,CASSWSLAGWDEQFF
TRBJ2-2,TRBV9,-,-,TGTGCCAGCAGCGTAGCTACTGTGAGTACAGGGGAGGCGGCCGGGGAGCTGTTTTTT,CASSVATVSTGEAAGELFF
TRBJ2-1,TRBV14,-,-,TGTGCCAGCAGCTATGGGTCTGCGAATGAGCAGTTCTTC,CASSYGSANEQFF
TRBJ2-5,TRBV6-5,-,-,TGTGCCAGCAGTTTACTATCGGGGACCCGAGGGGAGACCCAGTACTTC,CASSLLSGTRGETQYF
TRBJ2-1,TRBV7-9,-,-,TGTGCCAGCAGCCCTCTAGCGAGTCTCTACAATGAGCAGTTCTTC,CASSPLASLYNEQFF
TRBJ2-7,TRBV6-5,TRBD1,-,TGTGCCAGCGGCTGGGCAGGGGGTGCGTACGAGCAGTACTTC,CASGWAGGAYEQYF
TRBJ1-5,TRBV15,-,-,TGTGCCACCGGCAGGGATAGCAATCAGCCCCAGCATTTT,CATGRDSNQPQHF
TRBJ2-1,TRBV3-1,-,-,TGTGCCAGCAGCCAAGGACGGAGGCTCTACAATGAGCAGTTCTTC,CASSQGRRLYNEQFF
TRBJ1-5,TRBV6-1,-,-,TGTGCCACCCGGGCCTTCACGGGTATTGGCAATCAGCCCCAGCATTTT,CATRAFTGIGNQPQHF
TRBJ1-1,TRBV5-1,-,few,TGCGCCAGCAGCTTGCACCAGGGGTTTATGAACACTGAAGCTTTCTTT,CASSLHQGFMNTEAFF
TRBJ2-5,TRBV7-7,TRBD2,few,TGTGCTAGCAGCTTAGGAACTAGCGGGAAGGAGACCCAGTACTTC,CASSLGTSGKETQYF
TRBJ2-3,TRBV9,-,-,TGTGCCAGCAGCGTAGCCCCGGGGAGCGTGGATACGCAGTATTTT,CASSVAPGSVDTQYF
TRBJ2-1,TRBV6-5,TRBD2,-,TGTGCCAGCAGTTACTCGGGACTAGCGGCACACCACTCCTACAATGAGCAGTTCTTC,CASSYSGLAAHHSYNEQFF
TRBJ2-7,TRBV3-1,-,-,TGTGCCAGCAGCCAAGATGTGCTCCCCTACGAGCAGTACTTC,CASSQDVLPYEQYF
TRBJ2-1,TRBV9,-,-,TGTGCCAGCAGCGTAGCCCAGGGGCGCAATGAGCAGTTCTTC,CASSVAQGRNEQFF
TRBJ2-1,TRBV29-1,TRBD2,once,TGCAGCGTTTTAGCGGGGGGGCTTGGAGAGCAGTTCTTC,CSVLAGGLGEQFF
TRBJ1-5,TRBV14,-,-,TGTGCCAGCAGCCACGCTTCAGGCCCCCAGCATTTT,CASSHASGPQHF
TRBJ2-7,TRBV5-1,-,few,TGCGCCAGCAGCTTGACAGGAACCGAGGATCTCGGAAACGAGCAGTACTTC,CASSLTGTEDLGNEQYF
TRBJ1-2,TRBV20-1,-,-,TGCAGTGTACCGATGGGGTCTCGGGATGGCTACACCTTC,CSVPMGSRDGYTF
TRBJ2-3,TRBV5-6,TRBD1,-,TGTGCCAGCACGTCCGGGACAGGGCGCACAGATACGCAGTATTTT,CASTSGTGRTDTQYF
TRBJ2-2,TRBV19,-,few,TGTGCCAGTAGTTACGGACAGAACACCGGGGAGCTGTTTTTT,CASSYGQNTGELFF
TRBJ2-5,TRBV15,-,-,TGTGCCACCAGCAGAGGGATCCGGGAGACCCAGTACTTC,CATSRGIRETQYF
TRBJ2-2,TRBV4-3,TRBD2,-,TGCGCCAGCAGCCAAGGCCCGGGGGGGGAGAACACCGGGGAGCTGTTTTTT,CASSQGPGGENTGELFF
TRBJ1-1,TRBV19,-,-,TGTGCCAGTAGTATACTTTCAGTGGGCACTGAAGCTTTCTTT,CASSILSVGTEAFF
TRBJ2-3,TRBV5-4,-,-,TGTGCCAGCAGCTTGACAGCAACAGATACGCAGTATTTT,CASSLTATDTQYF
TRBJ2-7,TRBV5-1,-,-,TGCGCCAGCTATTTGGACTGGGGACCCTACGAGCAGTACTTC,CASYLDWGPYEQYF
TRBJ2-7,TRBV7-8,-,-,TGTGCCAGCAGCCGAACGGGAACAACCTACGAGCAGTACTTC,CASSRTGTTYEQYF
TRBJ2-4,TRBV3-1,-,-,TGTGCCAGCAGCCAAGATAATAGGAGACGGAAAAACATTCAGTACTTC,CASSQDNRRRKNIQYF